This record covers a single T cell receptor beta chain. This CDR3 contains 13 residues. Germline V gives CDR1 SQVTM, CDR2 ANQGSEA. Germline trimming cut 0 bases from V and 14 bases from J; bases unmatched to any gene: 8. The source material, RNA transcripts, was used to amplify TCR beta CDR3 regions. Researchers ran a first-round RT-PCR on the TCR CDR3 using the HTBI primer set. TCRdb passed the multiplex PCR reads through MiXCR, listing each CDR3 protein once. The sample shows around 370,000 distinct CDR3 sequences, approximately 17% of them seen only once. The PBMCs were taken from roughly 9.3 ml of fresh peripheral blood. This sample is part of a study of T cells in Graves' hyperthyroidism and ophthalmopathy.

The chain links TRBV29-1 to TRBJ2-4, with 9 bases matching TRBD1. This sequence was found in a man younger than 30 with Graves' ophthalmopathy. Material for sequencing was blood. The CDR3 region is CSVEDPGWDREYF. CDR3 bases: TGCAGCGTTGAAGATCCCGGCTGGGACAGGGAGTACTTC.